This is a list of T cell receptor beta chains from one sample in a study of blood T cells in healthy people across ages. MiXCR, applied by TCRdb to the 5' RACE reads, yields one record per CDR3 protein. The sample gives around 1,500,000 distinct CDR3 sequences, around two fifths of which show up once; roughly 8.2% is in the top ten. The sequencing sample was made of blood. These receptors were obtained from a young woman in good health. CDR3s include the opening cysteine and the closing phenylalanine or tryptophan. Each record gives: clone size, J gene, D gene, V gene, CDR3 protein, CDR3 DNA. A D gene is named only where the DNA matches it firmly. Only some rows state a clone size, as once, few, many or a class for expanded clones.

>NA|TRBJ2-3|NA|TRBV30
CAWSYEGRTDTQYF
TGTGCCTGGAGTTATGAGGGGCGCACAGATACGCAGTATTTT
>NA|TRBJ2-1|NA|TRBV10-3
CAAAEYDEQFF
TGTGCCGCCGCGGAGTACGATGAGCAGTTCTTC
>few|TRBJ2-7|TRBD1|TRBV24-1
CATSVRDRGFYEQYF
TGTGCCACCAGTGTCCGGGACAGGGGGTTCTACGAGCAGTACTTC
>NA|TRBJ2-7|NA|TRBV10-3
CAILSTDTYEQYF
TGTGCCATCCTTTCCACAGATACCTACGAGCAGTACTTC
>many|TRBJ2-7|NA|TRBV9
CASSVATGSYEQYF
TGTGCCAGCAGCGTAGCTACAGGGTCCTACGAGCAGTACTTC
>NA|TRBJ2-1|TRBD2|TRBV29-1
CSGRSGGAGNEQFF
TGCAGCGGACGATCGGGGGGGGCGGGGAATGAGCAGTTCTTC
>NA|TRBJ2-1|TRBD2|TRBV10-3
CAISESGLAGVDEQFF
TGTGCCATCAGTGAGTCCGGACTAGCGGGGGTGGATGAGCAGTTCTTC
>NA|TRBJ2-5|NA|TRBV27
CASSSNRLEQYF
TGTGCCAGCAGTTCGAACAGGTTAGAGCAGTACTTC
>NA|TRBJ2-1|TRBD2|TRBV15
CATTRSSGRAINEQFF
TGTGCCACCACCCGGAGTAGCGGGAGGGCAATCAATGAGCAGTTCTTC
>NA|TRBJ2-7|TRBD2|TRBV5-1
CFSSSGTSGGYEQYF
TGCTTCAGCAGCTCCGGGACTAGCGGAGGCTACGAGCAGTACTTC
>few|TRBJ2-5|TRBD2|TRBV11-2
CASSVRLAEGQETQYF
TGTGCCAGCAGCGTTCGACTAGCGGAGGGGCAAGAGACCCAGTACTTC
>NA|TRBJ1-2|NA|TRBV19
CASSLGRDDNYGYTF
TGTGCCAGTAGCCTGGGTCGAGACGACAACTATGGCTACACCTTC
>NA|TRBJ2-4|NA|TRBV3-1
CASSQGTKNIQYF
TGTGCCAGCAGCCAGGGTACCAAAAACATTCAGTACTTC
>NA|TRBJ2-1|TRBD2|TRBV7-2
CASRGSGGRNYNEQFF
TGTGCCTCCCGAGGGAGCGGGGGGCGTAACTACAATGAGCAGTTCTTC
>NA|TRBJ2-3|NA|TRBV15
CATSRAPTGIQGADTQYF
TGTGCCACCAGCAGGGCCCCTACAGGGATCCAAGGGGCAGATACGCAGTATTTT
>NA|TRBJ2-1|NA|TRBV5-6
CASSSGGLAAYNEQFF
TGTGCCAGCAGCTCTGGGGGCCTAGCGGCCTACAATGAGCAGTTCTTC
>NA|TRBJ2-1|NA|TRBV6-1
CASRGASQDNEQFF
TGTGCCAGCAGAGGGGCCTCCCAAGACAATGAGCAGTTCTTC
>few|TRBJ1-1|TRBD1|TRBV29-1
CSDPLKGDRGRNTEAFF
TGCAGCGATCCCCTAAAGGGGGACAGGGGGAGGAACACTGAAGCTTTCTTT
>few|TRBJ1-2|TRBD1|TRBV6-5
CATTTGGLSNYGYTF
TGTGCCACTACGACAGGGGGTTTGAGTAACTATGGCTACACCTTC
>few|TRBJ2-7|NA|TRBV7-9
CASSLSGIDYYEQYF
TGTGCCAGCAGCTTGTCCGGGATAGACTACTACGAGCAGTACTTC
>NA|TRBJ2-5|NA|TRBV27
CASSPVTMYQETQYF
TGTGCCAGCAGCCCCGTTACTATGTACCAAGAGACCCAGTACTTC
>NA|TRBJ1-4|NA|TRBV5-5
CASSLPGIEKLFF
TGTGCCAGCAGCTTGCCAGGGATTGAAAAACTGTTTTTT
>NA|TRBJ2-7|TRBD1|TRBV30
CAWSPPGQGWYEQYF
TGTGCCTGGAGTCCCCCGGGACAGGGTTGGTACGAGCAGTACTTC
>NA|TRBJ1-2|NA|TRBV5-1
CASSLGGGFDGYTF
TGCGCCAGCAGCCTGGGGGGGGGATTCGATGGCTACACCTTC
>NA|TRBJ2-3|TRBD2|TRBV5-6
CASSPPGLGQTDTQYF
TGTGCCAGCAGCCCGCCGGGACTAGGTCAGACAGATACGCAGTATTTT
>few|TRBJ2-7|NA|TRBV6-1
CASSDNPYEQYF
TGTGCCAGCAGCGACAACCCCTACGAGCAGTACTTC
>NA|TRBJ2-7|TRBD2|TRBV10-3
CAIGLGPSGNYEQYF
TGTGCCATCGGATTGGGGCCTAGCGGGAACTACGAGCAGTACTTC
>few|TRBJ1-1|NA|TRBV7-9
CASSWRDGSTEAFF
TGTGCCAGCAGCTGGAGGGACGGGTCCACTGAAGCTTTCTTT
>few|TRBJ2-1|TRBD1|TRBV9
CASSWTGFTYNEQFF
TGTGCCAGCAGCTGGACAGGGTTCACCTACAATGAGCAGTTCTTC
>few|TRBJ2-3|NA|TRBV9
CASSVAPTPTDTQYF
TGTGCCAGCAGCGTAGCTCCCACCCCGACAGATACGCAGTATTTT
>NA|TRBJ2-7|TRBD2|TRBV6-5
CASRPGLSPSYEQYF
TGTGCCAGCAGACCGGGACTAAGCCCCAGCTACGAGCAGTACTTC
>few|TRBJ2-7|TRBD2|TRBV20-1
CSASGTSGVGSYEQYF
TGCAGTGCTTCCGGGACTAGCGGGGTGGGGAGCTACGAGCAGTACTTC
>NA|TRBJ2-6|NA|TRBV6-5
CASRDVGAGANVLTF
TGTGCCAGCAGAGACGTGGGGGCTGGGGCCAACGTCCTGACTTTC
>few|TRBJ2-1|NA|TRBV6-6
CASSLPPGASIYEQFF
TGTGCCAGCAGCCTCCCCCCGGGGGCGTCTATCTATGAGCAGTTCTTC
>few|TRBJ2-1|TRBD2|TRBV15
CATSRDQVAGLPEQFF
TGTGCCACCAGCAGAGATCAGGTAGCGGGCTTGCCTGAGCAGTTCTTC
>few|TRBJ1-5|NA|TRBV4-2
CASSQGAGTLDQPQHF
TGTGCCAGCAGCCAAGGGGCAGGAACCCTCGATCAGCCCCAGCATTTT
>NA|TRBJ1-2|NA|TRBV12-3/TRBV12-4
CASSLRGPFGYTF
TGTGCCAGCAGTTTACGGGGACCTTTTGGCTACACCTTC
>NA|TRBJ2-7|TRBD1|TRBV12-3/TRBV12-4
CASSPQGAGSYNEQYF
TGTGCCAGCAGTCCACAGGGGGCGGGCTCCTACAATGAGCAGTACTTC
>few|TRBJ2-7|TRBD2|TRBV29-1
CSVGGTSGSSGEQYF
TGCAGCGTGGGGGGGACTAGCGGGAGTTCGGGGGAGCAGTACTTC
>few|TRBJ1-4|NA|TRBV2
CASSAGWDEKLFF
TGTGCCAGCAGTGCCGGGTGGGATGAAAAACTGTTTTTT
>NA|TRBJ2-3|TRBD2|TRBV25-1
CASSGTSGRYISTDTQYF
TGTGCCAGCAGTGGGACTAGCGGGCGTTACATTAGCACAGATACGCAGTATTTT
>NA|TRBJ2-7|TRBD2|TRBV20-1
CSPSGGAAYNEQYF
TGCAGTCCAAGCGGGGGGGCCGCCTACAATGAGCAGTACTTC
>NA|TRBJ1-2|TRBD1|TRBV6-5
CASSYSSQLNRGAYGYTF
TGTGCCAGCAGTTACTCTTCCCAGTTGAACAGGGGAGCGTATGGCTACACCTTC
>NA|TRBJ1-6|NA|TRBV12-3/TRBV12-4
CASIIGGNSPLHF
TGTGCCAGCATTATCGGTGGGAATTCACCCCTCCACTTT
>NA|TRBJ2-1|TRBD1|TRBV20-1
CSAKGQGLNEQFF
TGCAGTGCTAAGGGACAGGGGTTGAATGAGCAGTTCTTC
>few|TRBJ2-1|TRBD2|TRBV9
CASSAMGLNYNEQFF
TGTGCCAGCAGCGCTATGGGACTAAACTACAATGAGCAGTTCTTC
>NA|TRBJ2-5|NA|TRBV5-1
CASIARPGEKETQYF
TGCGCCAGCATCGCAAGGCCGGGAGAAAAAGAGACCCAGTACTTC
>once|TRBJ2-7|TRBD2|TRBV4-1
CASSPGTSADNEQYF
TGCGCCAGCAGCCCGGGGACTAGCGCGGACAATGAGCAGTACTTC
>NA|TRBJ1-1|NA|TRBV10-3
CAISESVGITEAFF
TGTGCCATCAGTGAGTCGGTGGGGATCACTGAAGCTTTCTTT
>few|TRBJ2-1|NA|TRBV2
CASSEATLGDNEQFF
TGTGCCAGCAGTGAAGCCACACTCGGGGACAATGAGCAGTTCTTC
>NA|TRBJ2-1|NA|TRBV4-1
CASSQEVAAGGYEQFF
TGCGCCAGCAGCCAGGAAGTAGCGGCAGGGGGATATGAGCAGTTCTTC
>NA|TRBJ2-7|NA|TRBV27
CASSLQPITYEQYF
TGTGCCAGCAGTCTCCAACCGATTACCTACGAGCAGTACTTC
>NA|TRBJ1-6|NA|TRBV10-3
CAISERGALEGINSPLHF
TGTGCCATCAGTGAGCGCGGGGCCCTCGAGGGGATTAATTCACCCCTCCACTTT
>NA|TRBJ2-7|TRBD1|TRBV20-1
CSARPGDRGPYEQYF
TGCAGTGCCAGGCCGGGGGACAGGGGGCCCTATGAGCAGTACTTC
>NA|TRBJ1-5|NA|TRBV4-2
CASSQEAGASFNQPQHF
TGTGCCAGCAGCCAAGAGGCAGGTGCGTCCTTCAATCAGCCCCAGCATTTT